This T cell receptor beta chain was obtained from a study of T cell responses to AZD1222 COVID-19 vaccine. Study-wide findings and caveats: Reportedly, nearly half of unique spike TCRs recognized epitopes outside B.1.351/B.1.1.7 mutations. Elevations in Spike-specific TCR breadth and depth followed administration of two AZD1222 doses.

The method was immunoSEQ multiplex PCR; TCRdb's version includes in-frame clones alone and lacks a portion of them. The table lists 130,000 to 150,000 clones, around 93% of them singletons. CDR1 SNHLY and CDR2 FYNNEI come from the germline V gene. V lost 5 bases, J lost 2 bases, and 6 bases stayed unmatched. This CDR3 is built from 15 residues. On this clone itself: Its antigen is not known.

Source: peripheral blood, taken on day 0 of AZD1222 vaccination. The TCR was taken from an adult in good health. The chain carries TRBV2 and TRBJ2-1, with 7 nucleotides matching TRBD1. Here the CDR3 reads CASSIRQGTYNEQFF. The DNA for the CDR3 is TGTGCCAGCAGTATTAGACAGGGAACCTACAATGAGCAGTTCTTC.